Listed below are T cell receptor beta chains from one sample, sequenced in a study of Ad26.COV2.S vaccination and SARS-CoV-2 variants. Sequenced by immunoSEQ multiplex PCR; TCRdb stores in-frame clones only, minus some. This table has about 350,000 clones, about 88% appearing once. Sequenced here: peripheral blood, sampled in a trial of Ad26.COV2.S vaccine versus placebo. Source of these receptors: a person aged 18-65 years who received the Ad26.COV2.S COVID-19 vaccine or a placebo. The CDR3 runs from the conserved cysteine through the conserved F or W. Each record gives: clone size, D gene, V gene, CDR3 length, J gene, CDR3 protein, CDR3 DNA. The D gene is left open where the match is weak. Clone size appears in some rows only: once, few, many, or a class for an expanded clone.

abundance: NA; d_gene: NA; v_gene: TRBV3-1/TRBV3-2; len: 16; j_gene: TRBJ2-1; CDR3aa: CASSQPGRVSYNEQFF; CDR3nt: TGTGCCAGCAGCCAACCGGGACGCGTCTCCTACAATGAGCAGTTCTTC
abundance: once; d_gene: TRBD2; v_gene: TRBV20-1; len: 15; j_gene: TRBJ2-3; CDR3aa: CSASRAGGSTDTQYF; CDR3nt: TGCAGTGCTAGTCGGGCGGGGGGGAGCACAGATACGCAGTATTTT
abundance: many; d_gene: NA; v_gene: TRBV2; len: 15; j_gene: TRBJ1-3; CDR3aa: CASSEGGYSGNTIYF; CDR3nt: TGTGCCAGCAGTGAGGGCGGGTACTCTGGAAACACCATATATTTT
abundance: NA; d_gene: NA; v_gene: TRBV27; len: 16; j_gene: TRBJ1-1; CDR3aa: CASSPRAWVWSTEAFF; CDR3nt: TGTGCCAGCAGTCCCCGGGCGTGGGTCTGGAGCACTGAAGCTTTCTTT
abundance: once; d_gene: NA; v_gene: TRBV7-2; len: 14; j_gene: TRBJ1-4; CDR3aa: CASSWAGTNEKLFF; CDR3nt: TGTGCCAGCAGCTGGGCGGGGACTAATGAAAAACTGTTTTTT
abundance: NA; d_gene: NA; v_gene: TRBV19; len: 13; j_gene: TRBJ2-1; CDR3aa: CASSELSYNEQFF; CDR3nt: TGTGCCAGTAGCGAGCTCTCCTACAATGAGCAGTTCTTC
abundance: NA; d_gene: NA; v_gene: TRBV7-9; len: 12; j_gene: TRBJ2-7; CDR3aa: CASSSQGYEQYF; CDR3nt: TGTGCCAGCAGCTCCCAGGGCTACGAGCAGTACTTC
abundance: NA; d_gene: NA; v_gene: TRBV19; len: 14; j_gene: TRBJ2-2; CDR3aa: CASSTPSSTGELFF; CDR3nt: TGTGCCAGTAGTACACCGAGTAGTACCGGGGAGCTGTTTTTT
abundance: NA; d_gene: NA; v_gene: TRBV2; len: 15; j_gene: TRBJ2-2; CDR3aa: CASRKTDQNTGELFF; CDR3nt: TGTGCCAGCAGAAAAACGGACCAGAACACCGGGGAGCTGTTTTTT
abundance: NA; d_gene: NA; v_gene: TRBV28; len: 20; j_gene: TRBJ1-5; CDR3aa: CASSRGPQRVLWTGNQPQHF; CDR3nt: TGTGCCAGCAGTCGGGGTCCCCAAAGGGTCCTTTGGACGGGGAATCAGCCCCAGCATTTT
abundance: NA; d_gene: NA; v_gene: TRBV29-1; len: 14; j_gene: TRBJ2-7; CDR3aa: CSVDGGAAGLEQYF; CDR3nt: TGCAGCGTTGACGGGGGCGCGGCGGGTCTCGAGCAGTACTTC
abundance: NA; d_gene: NA; v_gene: TRBV4-2; len: 16; j_gene: TRBJ1-1; CDR3aa: CASRGAGVRTNTEAFF; CDR3nt: TGTGCCAGCAGGGGCGCAGGGGTCCGAACGAACACTGAAGCTTTCTTT
abundance: NA; d_gene: TRBD1; v_gene: TRBV24-1; len: 17; j_gene: TRBJ2-5; CDR3aa: CATSSLTGGASQETQYF; CDR3nt: TGTGCCACCAGCTCCCTGACAGGGGGCGCCAGTCAAGAGACCCAGTACTTC
abundance: NA; d_gene: TRBD1; v_gene: TRBV6-5; len: 14; j_gene: TRBJ2-3; CDR3aa: CASSKGQGADTQYF; CDR3nt: TGTGCCAGCAGCAAGGGACAGGGGGCAGATACGCAGTATTTT
abundance: NA; d_gene: NA; v_gene: TRBV7-2; len: 14; j_gene: TRBJ2-1; CDR3aa: CATAFTRSYNEQFF; CDR3nt: TGTGCCACCGCGTTTACACGCTCCTACAATGAGCAGTTCTTC
abundance: many; d_gene: NA; v_gene: TRBV4-3; len: 16; j_gene: TRBJ2-1; CDR3aa: CASSQDLAAAYNEQFF; CDR3nt: TGCGCCAGCAGCCAAGATTTAGCGGCCGCCTACAATGAGCAGTTCTTC
abundance: NA; d_gene: NA; v_gene: TRBV12-3/TRBV12-4; len: 13; j_gene: TRBJ1-1; CDR3aa: CASNLGYSTEAFF; CDR3nt: TGTGCCAGCAATTTGGGGTATAGCACTGAAGCTTTCTTT
abundance: NA; d_gene: NA; v_gene: TRBV3-1/TRBV3-2; len: 16; j_gene: TRBJ2-7; CDR3aa: CASSQAPRTAQYEQYF; CDR3nt: TGTGCCAGCAGCCAAGCGCCGAGGACAGCTCAGTACGAGCAGTACTTC
abundance: medium-sized; d_gene: TRBD1; v_gene: TRBV27; len: 14; j_gene: TRBJ2-7; CDR3aa: CASQAGTGFYEQYF; CDR3nt: TGTGCCAGCCAGGCCGGGACAGGGTTCTACGAGCAGTACTTC
abundance: NA; d_gene: TRBD2; v_gene: TRBV11-2; len: 14; j_gene: TRBJ2-5; CDR3aa: CASSPGRARETQYF; CDR3nt: TGTGCCAGCAGCCCAGGGAGGGCCCGAGAGACCCAGTACTTC
abundance: NA; d_gene: NA; v_gene: TRBV27; len: 15; j_gene: TRBJ2-5; CDR3aa: CASSLSAQYQETQYF; CDR3nt: TGTGCCAGCAGTTTGTCAGCGCAGTACCAAGAGACCCAGTACTTC
abundance: NA; d_gene: TRBD2; v_gene: TRBV2; len: 15; j_gene: TRBJ2-7; CDR3aa: CASSYSGTLSYEQYF; CDR3nt: TGTGCCAGCAGCTATAGCGGGACCCTCTCCTACGAGCAGTACTTC
abundance: NA; d_gene: TRBD2; v_gene: TRBV28; len: 16; j_gene: TRBJ2-5; CDR3aa: CASSAPTSGGRETQYF; CDR3nt: TGTGCCAGCAGTGCCCCTACTAGCGGGGGTCGAGAGACCCAGTACTTC
abundance: NA; d_gene: TRBD1; v_gene: TRBV11-3; len: 14; j_gene: TRBJ2-7; CDR3aa: CASSTDRVDYEQYF; CDR3nt: TGTGCCAGCAGCACGGACAGGGTTGACTACGAGCAGTACTTC
abundance: NA; d_gene: NA; v_gene: TRBV29-1; len: 13; j_gene: TRBJ1-5; CDR3aa: CSVCLGTNQPQHF; CDR3nt: TGCAGCGTTTGTCTGGGGACGAATCAGCCCCAGCATTTT
abundance: NA; d_gene: TRBD2; v_gene: TRBV7-2; len: 15; j_gene: TRBJ2-5; CDR3aa: CASSLASGRQETQYF; CDR3nt: TGTGCCAGCAGCTTAGCTAGCGGGAGACAAGAGACCCAGTACTTC
abundance: NA; d_gene: TRBD1; v_gene: TRBV7-2; len: 18; j_gene: TRBJ2-7; CDR3aa: CASSLAGQGMVMAYEQYF; CDR3nt: TGTGCCAGCAGCTTAGCGGGACAGGGGATGGTGATGGCCTACGAGCAGTACTTC
abundance: NA; d_gene: NA; v_gene: TRBV28; len: 14; j_gene: TRBJ1-1; CDR3aa: CASSLQGWSTEAFF; CDR3nt: TGTGCCAGCAGTTTACAGGGTTGGAGCACTGAAGCTTTCTTT
abundance: NA; d_gene: TRBD1; v_gene: TRBV10-3; len: 14; j_gene: TRBJ1-6; CDR3aa: CAIGQDRTGSPLHF; CDR3nt: TGTGCCATCGGACAGGACAGGACCGGTTCACCCCTCCACTTT
abundance: NA; d_gene: NA; v_gene: TRBV6-5; len: 11; j_gene: TRBJ1-2; CDR3aa: CASGWVGGYTF; CDR3nt: TGTGCCAGCGGATGGGTAGGAGGCTACACCTTC
abundance: NA; d_gene: NA; v_gene: TRBV28; len: 12; j_gene: TRBJ2-7; CDR3aa: CASRSPSGRRGF; CDR3nt: TGTGCCAGCAGGTCCCCGTCTGGGCGCAGAGGATTC
abundance: NA; d_gene: NA; v_gene: TRBV18; len: 15; j_gene: TRBJ1-3; CDR3aa: CASSPGADSGNTIYF; CDR3nt: TGTGCCAGCTCACCGGGCGCCGACTCTGGAAACACCATATATTTT
abundance: NA; d_gene: NA; v_gene: TRBV7-8; len: 18; j_gene: TRBJ1-4; CDR3aa: CASSLGSGFQSPNEKLFF; CDR3nt: TGTGCCAGCAGCTTAGGGTCGGGGTTTCAATCCCCAAATGAAAAACTGTTTTTT
abundance: NA; d_gene: NA; v_gene: TRBV18; len: 14; j_gene: TRBJ1-1; CDR3aa: CASSVGRGNTEAFF; CDR3nt: TGTGCCAGCTCAGTCGGTCGGGGGAACACTGAAGCTTTCTTT
abundance: NA; d_gene: NA; v_gene: TRBV6-2/TRBV6-3; len: 16; j_gene: TRBJ2-5; CDR3aa: CASSYPDLADQETQYF; CDR3nt: TGTGCCAGCAGTTACCCGGACTTAGCGGATCAAGAGACCCAGTACTTC
abundance: NA; d_gene: NA; v_gene: TRBV7-3; len: 15; j_gene: TRBJ1-2; CDR3aa: CASSLTPREYRGYTF; CDR3nt: TGTGCCAGCAGCTTAACCCCCAGGGAATATCGAGGCTACACCTTC
abundance: NA; d_gene: NA; v_gene: TRBV6-1; len: 15; j_gene: TRBJ1-6; CDR3aa: CASSEARAGNSPLHF; CDR3nt: TGTGCCAGCAGTGAAGCCCGGGCGGGTAATTCACCCCTCCACTTT
abundance: NA; d_gene: TRBD1; v_gene: TRBV18; len: 17; j_gene: TRBJ1-5; CDR3aa: CASSLQTGGTPHQPQHF; CDR3nt: TGTGCCAGCTCACTCCAAACAGGGGGCACCCCACATCAGCCCCAGCATTTT
abundance: once; d_gene: NA; v_gene: TRBV28; len: 13; j_gene: TRBJ2-7; CDR3aa: CASSLTGFYEQYF; CDR3nt: TGTGCCAGCAGTTTGACCGGCTTCTACGAGCAGTACTTC
abundance: NA; d_gene: NA; v_gene: TRBV5-6; len: 16; j_gene: TRBJ2-2; CDR3aa: CASSLGGAVNTGELFF; CDR3nt: TGTGCCAGCAGCTTGGGTGGGGCAGTGAACACCGGGGAGCTGTTTTTT
abundance: NA; d_gene: NA; v_gene: TRBV7-2; len: 14; j_gene: TRBJ1-1; CDR3aa: CASSLVDRNTEAFF; CDR3nt: TGTGCCAGCAGCTTAGTCGACAGGAACACTGAAGCTTTCTTT
abundance: NA; d_gene: NA; v_gene: TRBV7-9; len: 13; j_gene: TRBJ2-7; CDR3aa: CASSLAASYEQYF; CDR3nt: TGTGCCAGCAGCTTAGCTGCGTCTTACGAGCAGTACTTC
abundance: NA; d_gene: TRBD2; v_gene: TRBV4-3; len: 18; j_gene: TRBJ2-1; CDR3aa: CASSQEWLLAGGPGEQFF; CDR3nt: TGCGCCAGCAGCCAAGAATGGCTACTAGCGGGAGGGCCGGGTGAGCAGTTCTTC
abundance: NA; d_gene: NA; v_gene: TRBV28; len: 13; j_gene: TRBJ1-1; CDR3aa: CASSSGQNTEAFF; CDR3nt: TGTGCCAGCAGTTCGGGACAGAACACTGAAGCTTTCTTT
abundance: NA; d_gene: TRBD1; v_gene: TRBV6-5; len: 14; j_gene: TRBJ2-7; CDR3aa: CASSYADRSREQYF; CDR3nt: TGTGCCAGCAGTTACGCGGACAGGTCGCGCGAGCAGTACTTC
abundance: few; d_gene: NA; v_gene: TRBV2; len: 11; j_gene: TRBJ1-6; CDR3aa: CASRGRSPLHF; CDR3nt: TGTGCCAGCAGGGGTAGATCACCCCTCCACTTT
abundance: NA; d_gene: NA; v_gene: TRBV30; len: 13; j_gene: TRBJ2-7; CDR3aa: CAWSLAGAYEQYF; CDR3nt: TGTGCCTGGAGTCTAGCAGGGGCCTACGAGCAGTACTTC
abundance: NA; d_gene: TRBD1; v_gene: TRBV9; len: 16; j_gene: TRBJ1-4; CDR3aa: CASSFPDRQFDEKLFF; CDR3nt: TGTGCCAGCAGCTTTCCGGACAGGCAATTCGATGAAAAACTGTTTTTT
abundance: NA; d_gene: TRBD1; v_gene: TRBV18; len: 15; j_gene: TRBJ1-6; CDR3aa: CASSPDRVGNSPLHF; CDR3nt: TGTGCCAGCTCACCGGACAGGGTGGGTAATTCACCCCTCCACTTT
abundance: few; d_gene: NA; v_gene: TRBV7-3; len: 14; j_gene: TRBJ2-3; CDR3aa: CASSSGQSTDTQYF; CDR3nt: TGTGCCAGCAGCTCCGGACAGTCCACAGATACGCAGTATTTT
abundance: NA; d_gene: NA; v_gene: TRBV7-2; len: 15; j_gene: TRBJ2-1; CDR3aa: CASSLSVASGNEQFF; CDR3nt: TGTGCCAGCAGCTTAAGTGTAGCATCGGGCAATGAGCAGTTCTTC
abundance: NA; d_gene: NA; v_gene: TRBV12-3/TRBV12-4; len: 11; j_gene: TRBJ1-2; CDR3aa: CASSLNYGYTF; CDR3nt: TGTGCCAGCAGTCTCAACTATGGCTACACCTTC
abundance: NA; d_gene: NA; v_gene: TRBV11-1; len: 15; j_gene: TRBJ2-1; CDR3aa: CASSLGISSYNEQFF; CDR3nt: TGTGCCAGCAGCTTAGGTATTAGCTCCTACAATGAGCAGTTCTTC
abundance: NA; d_gene: NA; v_gene: TRBV7-3; len: 14; j_gene: TRBJ2-3; CDR3aa: CASSSFPGMDTQYF; CDR3nt: TGTGCCAGCAGCTCCTTCCCAGGGATGGATACGCAGTATTTT